This T cell receptor (beta chain) originates from a study of spatial heterogeneity in lung cancer. At the level of the study: Alpha-chain sequences were consistently detected in smaller numbers than beta-chain sequences. Every unique TCR and UMI combination, on average, appeared more than ten times in raw reads.

The table lists this clonotype with many counts. Its cognate antigen is unknown. Study-wide results and limits: How many expanded intratumoral alpha and beta TCRs were present tracked the tumor mutation count, which was a count of nonsynonymous mutations.

TCR cDNA molecules were tagged individually, and each one carried a unique molecular identifier. MiXCR was run by TCRdb on the 5' RACE reads, yielding one entry per CDR3 protein. The data hold about 13,000 distinct CDR3 sequences, with less than 4.5% observed a single time. Time point indicated: sample taken at primary tumor resection. Untreated early-stage non-small cell lung cancer patients, fewer than 85 in total, were the donors. V gave up 6 bases and J gave up 2 bases, with 10 bases separating them. The CDR3 is 13 amino acids. Germline CDR1 reads MNHEY; CDR2 reads SVGEGT. Sequenced here: lung tumor tissue, sampled at surgery. This TCR was recovered from a male donor with early-stage non-small cell lung cancer. This chain links TRBV6-2 or TRBV6-3 with TRBJ2-5; D gene uncertain. CDR3 in DNA: TGTGCCAGCAGACTGGACCCTCAAGAGACCCAGTACTTC. Amino acid sequence: CASRLDPQETQYF.